The rows below give T cell receptor beta chains drawn from one sample of a study of T cells after yellow fever vaccination. Each CDR3 protein is one row after TCRdb ran MiXCR on the 5' RACE reads. Of some 69,000 distinct CDR3 sequences in the sample, approximately 5.9% were seen once. The input for sequencing was CD4+ T cells sorted from PBMCs, taken roughly 15 days after the first yellow fever vaccination. The receptors originated from a man between 18 and 35 years old who received the YFV17D yellow fever vaccine. Both conserved end residues are part of each CDR3. D genes are given only for firm matches. The size entry gives once, few, many or a size class.

V gene: TRBV3-1; D gene: .; J gene: TRBJ2-7; clone size: many; CDR3 DNA: TGTGCCAGCAGCCTGTTGGCGGAGCAGTACTTC; CDR3 protein: CASSLLAEQYF
V gene: TRBV7-9; D gene: .; J gene: TRBJ1-6; clone size: many; CDR3 DNA: TGTGCCAGCAGCTTAGATAACAGGGTGGGCTCACCCCTCCACTTT; CDR3 protein: CASSLDNRVGSPLHF
V gene: TRBV5-1; D gene: .; J gene: TRBJ1-1; clone size: many; CDR3 DNA: TGCGCCAGCAGCTTGTGGGGGGTTTATGATGAAGCTTTCTTT; CDR3 protein: CASSLWGVYDEAFF
V gene: TRBV6-1; D gene: TRBD2; J gene: TRBJ2-3; clone size: many; CDR3 DNA: TGTGCCAGCGGGACTAGCGGGGGTTATACGCAGTATTTT; CDR3 protein: CASGTSGGYTQYF
V gene: TRBV6-5; D gene: .; J gene: TRBJ1-3; clone size: many; CDR3 DNA: TGTGCCAGCAGTTACAAACTACCGACGACGGGAAACACCATATATTTT; CDR3 protein: CASSYKLPTTGNTIYF
V gene: TRBV4-2; D gene: .; J gene: TRBJ2-3; clone size: many; CDR3 DNA: TGTGCCAGCAGCCTAACTAGCACAGATACGCAGTATTTT; CDR3 protein: CASSLTSTDTQYF
V gene: TRBV21-1; D gene: .; J gene: TRBJ2-7; clone size: few; CDR3 DNA: TGTGCCAGCAGCAAAGTGAGGGGCGAGCAGTACTTC; CDR3 protein: CASSKVRGEQYF
V gene: TRBV12-3/TRBV12-4; D gene: .; J gene: TRBJ2-2; clone size: many; CDR3 DNA: TGTGCCAGCAGTTCCATACCGAACACCGGGGAGCTGTTTTTT; CDR3 protein: CASSSIPNTGELFF
V gene: TRBV20-1; D gene: .; J gene: TRBJ2-2; clone size: many; CDR3 DNA: TGCAGTGCTAAAGCCAGGGAGAACACCGGGGAGCTGTTTTTT; CDR3 protein: CSAKARENTGELFF
V gene: TRBV10-2; D gene: .; J gene: TRBJ2-5; clone size: many; CDR3 DNA: TGCGCCAGCAGTGCCGGAGGAGAGACCCAGTACTTC; CDR3 protein: CASSAGGETQYF
V gene: TRBV7-2; D gene: .; J gene: TRBJ1-1; clone size: many; CDR3 DNA: TGTGCCAGCAGCTTACTTGGGATCATGAACACTGAAGCTTTCTTT; CDR3 protein: CASSLLGIMNTEAFF